The TCR beta chain under discussion was sequenced for a study of cytomegalovirus exposure and HLA in healthy donors. Study-wide points: As a later analysis showed, a missense DCLRE1C variant was linked to trimming of TCR beta V- and J-genes. Accurate prediction of HLA-A and HLA-B alleles (for most subjects) was reportedly achieved from TCR beta sequences.

As to this clone: Its antigen remains unknown.

The PCR employed 60 Vbeta primers together with 13 Jbeta primers. The assay was immunoSEQ multiplex PCR, and TCRdb's table has in-frame clones only and misses some. The sample records over 200,000 clones, over 75% being singletons. V shed 0 bases and J shed 1 base, with 11 bases lying between them. Germline V gene sequence: CDR1 SGDLS, CDR2 YYNGEE. The CDR3 is 15 residues long. The gene calls are TRBV9 and TRBJ2-7, with a tentative D call TRBD1 (5 bases). The specimen sequenced was PBMCs. The TCR originated in a male donor in good health and CMV-seronegative. DNA of the CDR3: TGTGCCAGCAGCGTAGGACAGTCCCAATCCTACGAGCAGTACTTC. Encoded protein: CASSVGQSQSYEQYF.